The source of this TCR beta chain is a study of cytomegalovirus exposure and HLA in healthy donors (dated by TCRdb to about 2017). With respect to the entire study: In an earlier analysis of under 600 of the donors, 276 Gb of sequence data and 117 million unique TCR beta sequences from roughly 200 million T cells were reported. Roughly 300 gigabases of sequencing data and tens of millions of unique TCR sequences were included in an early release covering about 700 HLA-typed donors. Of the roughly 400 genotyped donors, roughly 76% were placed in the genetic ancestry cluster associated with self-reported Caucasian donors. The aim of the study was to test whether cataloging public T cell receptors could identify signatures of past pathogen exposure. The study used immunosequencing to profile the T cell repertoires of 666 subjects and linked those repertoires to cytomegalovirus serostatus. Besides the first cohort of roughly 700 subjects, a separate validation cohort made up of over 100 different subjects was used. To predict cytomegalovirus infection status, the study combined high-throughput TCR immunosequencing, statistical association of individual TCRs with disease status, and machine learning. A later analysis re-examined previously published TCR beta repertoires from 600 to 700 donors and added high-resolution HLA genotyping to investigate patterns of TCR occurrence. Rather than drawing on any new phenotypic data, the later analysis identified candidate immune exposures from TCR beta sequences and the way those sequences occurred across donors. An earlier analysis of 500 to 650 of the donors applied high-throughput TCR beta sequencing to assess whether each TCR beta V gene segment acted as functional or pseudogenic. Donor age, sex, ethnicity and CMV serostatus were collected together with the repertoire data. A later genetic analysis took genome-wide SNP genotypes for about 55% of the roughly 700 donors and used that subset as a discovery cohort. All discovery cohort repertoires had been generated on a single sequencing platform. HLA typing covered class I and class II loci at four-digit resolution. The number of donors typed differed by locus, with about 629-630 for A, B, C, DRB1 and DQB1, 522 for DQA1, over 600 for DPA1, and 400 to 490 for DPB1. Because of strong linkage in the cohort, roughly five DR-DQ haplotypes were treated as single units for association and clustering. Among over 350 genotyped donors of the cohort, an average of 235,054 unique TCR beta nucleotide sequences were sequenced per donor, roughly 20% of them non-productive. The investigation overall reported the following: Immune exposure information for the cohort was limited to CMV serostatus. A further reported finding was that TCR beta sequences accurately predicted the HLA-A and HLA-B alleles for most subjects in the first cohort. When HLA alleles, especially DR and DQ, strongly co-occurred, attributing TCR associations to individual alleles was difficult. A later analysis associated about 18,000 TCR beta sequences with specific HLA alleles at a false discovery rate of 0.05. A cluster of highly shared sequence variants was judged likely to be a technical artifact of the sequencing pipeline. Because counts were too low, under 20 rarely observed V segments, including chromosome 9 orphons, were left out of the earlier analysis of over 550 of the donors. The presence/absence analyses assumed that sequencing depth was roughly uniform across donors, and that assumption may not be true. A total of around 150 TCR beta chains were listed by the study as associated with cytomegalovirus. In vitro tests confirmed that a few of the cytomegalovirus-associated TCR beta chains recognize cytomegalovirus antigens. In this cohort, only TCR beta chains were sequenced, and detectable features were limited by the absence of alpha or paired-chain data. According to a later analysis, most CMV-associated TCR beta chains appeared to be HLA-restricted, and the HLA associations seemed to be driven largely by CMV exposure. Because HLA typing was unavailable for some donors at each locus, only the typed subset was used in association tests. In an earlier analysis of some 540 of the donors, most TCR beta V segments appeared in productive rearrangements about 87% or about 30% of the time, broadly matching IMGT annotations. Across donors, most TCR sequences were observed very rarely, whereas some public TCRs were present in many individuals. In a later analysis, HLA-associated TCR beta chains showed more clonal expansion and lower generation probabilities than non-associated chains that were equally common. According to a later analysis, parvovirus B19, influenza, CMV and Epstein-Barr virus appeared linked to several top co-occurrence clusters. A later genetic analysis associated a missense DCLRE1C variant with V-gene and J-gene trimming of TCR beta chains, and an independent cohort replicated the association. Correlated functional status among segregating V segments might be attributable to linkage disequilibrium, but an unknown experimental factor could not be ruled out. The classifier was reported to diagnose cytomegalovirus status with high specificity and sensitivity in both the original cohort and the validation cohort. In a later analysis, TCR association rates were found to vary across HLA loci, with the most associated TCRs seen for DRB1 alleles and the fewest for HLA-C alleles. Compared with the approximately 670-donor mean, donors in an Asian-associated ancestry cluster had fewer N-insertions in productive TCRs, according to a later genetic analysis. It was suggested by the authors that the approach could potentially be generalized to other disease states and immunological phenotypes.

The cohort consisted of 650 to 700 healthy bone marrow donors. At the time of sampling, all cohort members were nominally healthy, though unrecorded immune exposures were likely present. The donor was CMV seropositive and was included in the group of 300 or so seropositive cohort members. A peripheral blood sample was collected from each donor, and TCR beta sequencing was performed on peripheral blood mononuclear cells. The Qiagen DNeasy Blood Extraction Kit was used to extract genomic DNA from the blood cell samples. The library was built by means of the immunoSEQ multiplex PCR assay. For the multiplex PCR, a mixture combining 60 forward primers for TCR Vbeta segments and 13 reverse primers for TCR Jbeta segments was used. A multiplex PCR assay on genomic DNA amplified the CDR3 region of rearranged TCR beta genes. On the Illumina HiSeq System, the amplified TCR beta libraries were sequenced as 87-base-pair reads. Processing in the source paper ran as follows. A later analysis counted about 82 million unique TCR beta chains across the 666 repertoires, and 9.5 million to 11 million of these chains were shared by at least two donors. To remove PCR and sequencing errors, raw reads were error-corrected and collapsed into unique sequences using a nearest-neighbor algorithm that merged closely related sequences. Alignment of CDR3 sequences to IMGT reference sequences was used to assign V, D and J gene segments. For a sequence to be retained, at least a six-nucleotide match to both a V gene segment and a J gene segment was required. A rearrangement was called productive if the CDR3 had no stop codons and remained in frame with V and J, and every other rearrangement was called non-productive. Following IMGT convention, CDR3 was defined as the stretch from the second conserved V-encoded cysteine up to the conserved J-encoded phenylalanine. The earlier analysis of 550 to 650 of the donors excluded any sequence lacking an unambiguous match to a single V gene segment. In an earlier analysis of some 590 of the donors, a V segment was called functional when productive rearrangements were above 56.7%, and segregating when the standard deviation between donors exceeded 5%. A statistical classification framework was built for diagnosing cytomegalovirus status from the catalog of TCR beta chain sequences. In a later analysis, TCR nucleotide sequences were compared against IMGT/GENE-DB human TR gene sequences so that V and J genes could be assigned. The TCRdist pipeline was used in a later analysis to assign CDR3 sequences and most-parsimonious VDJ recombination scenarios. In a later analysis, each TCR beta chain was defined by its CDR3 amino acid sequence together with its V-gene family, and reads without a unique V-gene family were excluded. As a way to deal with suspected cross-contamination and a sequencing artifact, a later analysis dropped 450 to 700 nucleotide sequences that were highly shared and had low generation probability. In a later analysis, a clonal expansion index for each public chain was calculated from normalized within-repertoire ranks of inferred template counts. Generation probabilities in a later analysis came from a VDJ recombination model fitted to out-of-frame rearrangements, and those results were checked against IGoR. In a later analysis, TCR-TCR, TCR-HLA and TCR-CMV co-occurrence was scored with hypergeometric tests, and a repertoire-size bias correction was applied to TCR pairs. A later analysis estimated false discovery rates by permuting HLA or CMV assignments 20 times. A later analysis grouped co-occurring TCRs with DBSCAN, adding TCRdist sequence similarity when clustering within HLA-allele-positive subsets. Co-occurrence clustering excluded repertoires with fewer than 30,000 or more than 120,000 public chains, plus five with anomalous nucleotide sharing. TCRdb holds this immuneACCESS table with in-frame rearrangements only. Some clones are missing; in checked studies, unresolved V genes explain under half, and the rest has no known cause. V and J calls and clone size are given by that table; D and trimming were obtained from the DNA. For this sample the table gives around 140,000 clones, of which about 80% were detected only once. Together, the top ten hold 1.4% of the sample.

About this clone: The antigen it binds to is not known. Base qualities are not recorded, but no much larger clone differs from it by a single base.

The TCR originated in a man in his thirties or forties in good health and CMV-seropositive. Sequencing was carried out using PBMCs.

The CDR3: CASSFAPPGLAATDTQYF. The DNA sequence follows: TGCGCCAGCAGCTTTGCCCCACCGGGACTAGCGGCCACAGATACGCAGTATTTT. The rearranged segments are TRBV5-1 and TRBJ2-3; the junction holds 11 bases that match TRBD2. The cysteine opens and the phenylalanine closes a CDR3 of 18 amino acids. Only the CDR3 region is kept as DNA, spanning 54 bases read in frame from base 1. The V end gives up 2 bases and the J end 2 bases, leaving 10 bases in the junction not matched to a gene. Based on the germline V gene, the CDR1 and CDR2 sequences are SGHRS and YFSETQ.